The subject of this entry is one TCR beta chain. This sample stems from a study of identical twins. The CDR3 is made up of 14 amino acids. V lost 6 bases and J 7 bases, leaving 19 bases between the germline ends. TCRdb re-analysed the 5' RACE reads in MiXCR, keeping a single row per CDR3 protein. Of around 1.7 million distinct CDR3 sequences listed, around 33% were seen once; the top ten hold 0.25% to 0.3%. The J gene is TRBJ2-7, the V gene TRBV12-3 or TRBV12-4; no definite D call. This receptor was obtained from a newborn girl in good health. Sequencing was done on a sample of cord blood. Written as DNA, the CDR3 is TGTGCCAGCAGCCTGAGCGATTCCAATTATGAGCAGTACTTC. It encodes CASSLSDSNYEQYF.